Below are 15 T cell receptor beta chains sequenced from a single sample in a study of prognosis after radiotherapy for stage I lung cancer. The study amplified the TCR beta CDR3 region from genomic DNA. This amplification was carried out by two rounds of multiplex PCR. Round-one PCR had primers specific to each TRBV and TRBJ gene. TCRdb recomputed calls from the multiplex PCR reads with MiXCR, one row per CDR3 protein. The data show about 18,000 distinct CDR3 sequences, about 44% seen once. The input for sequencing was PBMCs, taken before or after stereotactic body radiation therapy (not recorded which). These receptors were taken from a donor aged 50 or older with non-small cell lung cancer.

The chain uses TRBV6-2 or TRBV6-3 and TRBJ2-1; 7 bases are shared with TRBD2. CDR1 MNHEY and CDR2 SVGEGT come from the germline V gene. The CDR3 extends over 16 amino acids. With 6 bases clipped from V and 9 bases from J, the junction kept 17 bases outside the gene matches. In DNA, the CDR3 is TGTGCCAGCAGCTCCAGCCCTCAAACTAGCGTGGGTGAGCAGTTCTTC. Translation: CASSSSPQTSVGEQFF.

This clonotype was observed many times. The CDR3 sequence is CASSVQGNTEAFF. CDR3 coding DNA: TGTGCCAGCAGCGTACAGGGGAACACTGAAGCTTTCTTT. The V gene is TRBV2, the J gene TRBJ1-1, with D possibly matching TRBD1 (6 bases). Germline V CDR1 and CDR2: SNHLY, FYNNEI. The CDR3 length is 13 residues. V shed 6 bases and J shed 1 base, with 9 bases lying between them.

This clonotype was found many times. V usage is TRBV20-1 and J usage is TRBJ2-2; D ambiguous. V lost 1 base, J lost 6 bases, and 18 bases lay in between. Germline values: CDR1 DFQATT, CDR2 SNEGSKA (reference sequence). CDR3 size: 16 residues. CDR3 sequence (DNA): TGCAGTGCTAGAGTATCGGACCCCGAATCTGCCGGGGAGCTGTTTTTT. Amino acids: CSARVSDPESAGELFF.

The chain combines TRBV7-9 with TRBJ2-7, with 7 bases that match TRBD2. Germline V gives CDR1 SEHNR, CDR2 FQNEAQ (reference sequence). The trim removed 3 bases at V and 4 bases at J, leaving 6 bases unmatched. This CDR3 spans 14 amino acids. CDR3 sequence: CASSFGGSKYEQYF. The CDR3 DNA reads TGTGCCAGCAGCTTCGGGGGGTCCAAATACGAGCAGTACTTC.

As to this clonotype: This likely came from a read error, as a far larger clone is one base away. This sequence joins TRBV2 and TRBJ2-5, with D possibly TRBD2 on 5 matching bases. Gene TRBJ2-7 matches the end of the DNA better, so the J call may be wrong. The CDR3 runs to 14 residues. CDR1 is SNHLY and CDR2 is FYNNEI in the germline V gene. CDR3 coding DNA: TGTGCCAGCAGTGAAGGTGGGAGCGTGTACGAGCAGTACTTC. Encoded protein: CASSEGGSVYEQYF.

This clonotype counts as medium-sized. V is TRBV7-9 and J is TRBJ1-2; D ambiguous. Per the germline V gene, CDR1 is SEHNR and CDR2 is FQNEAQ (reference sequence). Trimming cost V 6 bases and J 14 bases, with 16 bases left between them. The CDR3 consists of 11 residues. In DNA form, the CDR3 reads TGTGCCAGCAGGTCCGACAAGGAGAGAACCTTC. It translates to CASRSDKERTF.

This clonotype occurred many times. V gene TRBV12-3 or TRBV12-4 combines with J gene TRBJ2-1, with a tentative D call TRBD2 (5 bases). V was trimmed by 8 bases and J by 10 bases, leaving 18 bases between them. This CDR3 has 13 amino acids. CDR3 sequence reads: CASAYASSREQFF. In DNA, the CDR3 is TGTGCCAGCGCCTATGCTAGCTCGCGGGAGCAGTTCTTC.

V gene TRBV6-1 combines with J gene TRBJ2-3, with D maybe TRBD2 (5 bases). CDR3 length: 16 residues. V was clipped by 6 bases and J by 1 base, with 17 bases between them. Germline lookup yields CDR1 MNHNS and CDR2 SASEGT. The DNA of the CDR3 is TGTGCCAGCAGCACTTGGGAGAATAGCGGCACAGATACGCAGTATTTT. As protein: CASSTWENSGTDTQYF.

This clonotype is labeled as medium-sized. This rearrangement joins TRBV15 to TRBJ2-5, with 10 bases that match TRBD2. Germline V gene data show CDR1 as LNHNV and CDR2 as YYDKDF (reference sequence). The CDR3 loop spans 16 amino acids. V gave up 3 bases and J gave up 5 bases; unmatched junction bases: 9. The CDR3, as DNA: TGTGCCACCAGCAGGGGCCTGGGGACTAGCGTTGAGACCCAGTACTTC. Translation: CATSRGLGTSVETQYF.

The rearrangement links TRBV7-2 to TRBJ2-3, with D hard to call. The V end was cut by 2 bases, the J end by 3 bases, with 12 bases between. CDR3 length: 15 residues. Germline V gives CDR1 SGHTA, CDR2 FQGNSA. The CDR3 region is CASSLSGSRTDTQYF. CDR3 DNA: TGTGCCAGCAGCTTATCTGGATCAAGGACAGATACGCAGTATTTT.

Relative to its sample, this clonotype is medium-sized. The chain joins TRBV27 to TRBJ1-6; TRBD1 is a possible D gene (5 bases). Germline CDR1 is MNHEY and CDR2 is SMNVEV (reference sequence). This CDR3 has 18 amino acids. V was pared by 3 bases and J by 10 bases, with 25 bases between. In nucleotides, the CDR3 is TGTGCCAGCAGTTTTCCCCAGCCTCGCAGGGCAAATATCTCACCCCTCCACTTT. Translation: CASSFPQPRRANISPLHF.

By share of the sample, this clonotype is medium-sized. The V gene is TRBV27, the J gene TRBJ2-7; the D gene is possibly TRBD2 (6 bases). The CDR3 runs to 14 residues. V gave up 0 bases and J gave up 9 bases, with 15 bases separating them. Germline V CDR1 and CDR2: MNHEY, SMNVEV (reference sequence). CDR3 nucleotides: TGTGCCAGCAGTTTATCTGCGGGACGGCAGTGGCAGTACTTC. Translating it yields CASSLSAGRQWQYF.

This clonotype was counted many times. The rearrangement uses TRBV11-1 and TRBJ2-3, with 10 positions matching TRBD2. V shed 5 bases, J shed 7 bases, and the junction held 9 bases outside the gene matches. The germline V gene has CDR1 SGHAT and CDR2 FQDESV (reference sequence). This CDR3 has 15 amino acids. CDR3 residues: CASSPSSGGAHTQYF. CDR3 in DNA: TGTGCCAGCAGCCCCAGCAGCGGGGGGGCTCATACGCAGTATTTT.

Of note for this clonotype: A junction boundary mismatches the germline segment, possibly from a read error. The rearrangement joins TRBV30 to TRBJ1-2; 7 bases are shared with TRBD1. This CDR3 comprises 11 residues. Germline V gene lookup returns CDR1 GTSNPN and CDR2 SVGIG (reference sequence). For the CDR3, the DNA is TGTGCTTGGAGCCAGGGACAGGGCTACACCTTC. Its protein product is CAWSQGQGYTF.

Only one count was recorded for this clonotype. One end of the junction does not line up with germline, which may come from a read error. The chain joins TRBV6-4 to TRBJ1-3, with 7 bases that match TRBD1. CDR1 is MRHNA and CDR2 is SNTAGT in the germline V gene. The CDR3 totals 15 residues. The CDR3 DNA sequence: TGTGCCAGCAGTTACGCCGGGACAGAAGACTGCACCACATATTTT. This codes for CASSYAGTEDCTTYF.